The sequence of this T cell receptor beta chain was determined in a study of neurological immune-mediated disorders. Points from the study as a whole: None of the CDR3 amino acid sequences of expanded clones were shared across subjects, and this suggested private repertoires in all groups.

This CDR3 is built from 16 residues. Germline V CDR1 and CDR2: SGHTA, FQGNSA. V lost 4 bases to trimming and J lost 8 bases, with 20 bases between them. MiXCR was run by TCRdb on the 5' RACE reads, yielding one entry per CDR3 protein. This table holds roughly 4,000 distinct CDR3 sequences, about 30% found once. With respect to this clonotype: What it recognizes is unknown.

The material sequenced was CD8+ T cells from blood. This receptor was taken from a man aged 50 or older with HTLV-1-associated myelopathy (HAM/TSP). The genes are TRBV7-2 and TRBJ1-4; D is unclear. The CDR3 loop is CASSSDGRFLWEKLFF. As DNA, the CDR3 is TGTGCCAGCAGCTCAGACGGACGGTTCCTATGGGAAAAACTGTTTTTT.